This entry concerns a single T cell receptor (beta chain). The sample originates from a study of blood T cell repertoires in COVID-19. Study context: Samples came from the United States, Italy and Spain, spanning acute and convalescent COVID-19. From T cells, B-cell-depleted T cells, or PBMCs came the material, which was cDNA or gDNA.

Per the authors' pipeline: For nucleated cells, counts were estimated from reference gene primer amplification. Assay used: immunoSEQ multiplex PCR; TCRdb lists only in-frame clones, some missing. V, J and clone size were drawn from that table, and D and trimming were deduced from the DNA. The table lists more than 90,000 clones, around 83% of them singletons. Germline V gene lookup returns CDR1 LNHDA and CDR2 SQIVND (reference sequence). V gave up 10 bases and J gave up 2 bases; unmatched junction bases: 9. The CDR3 has 14 amino acids. This receptor was identified in a middle-aged man with acute or convalescent COVID-19. This sequence joins TRBV19 and TRBJ1-2, with 8 positions matching TRBD1. The sample taken for sequencing was peripheral blood. Written as DNA, the CDR3 is TGTGCCACCGCCCTCAGGGGGCGCAACTATGGCTACACCTTC. Its protein is CATALRGRNYGYTF.